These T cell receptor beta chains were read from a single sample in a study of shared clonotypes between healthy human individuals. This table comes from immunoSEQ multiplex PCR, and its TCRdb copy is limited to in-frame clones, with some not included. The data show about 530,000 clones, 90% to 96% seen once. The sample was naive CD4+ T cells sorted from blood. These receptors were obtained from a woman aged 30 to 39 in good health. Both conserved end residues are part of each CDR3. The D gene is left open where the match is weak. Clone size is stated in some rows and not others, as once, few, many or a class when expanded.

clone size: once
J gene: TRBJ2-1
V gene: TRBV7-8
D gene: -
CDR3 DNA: TGTGCCAGCAGCTTAGGACAGAGGGAGCAGTTCTTC
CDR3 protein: CASSLGQREQFF

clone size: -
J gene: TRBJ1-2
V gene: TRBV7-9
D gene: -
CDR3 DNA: TGTGCCAGCAGCTTAGGAGGTCCGGGCGGCTACACCTTC
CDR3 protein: CASSLGGPGGYTF

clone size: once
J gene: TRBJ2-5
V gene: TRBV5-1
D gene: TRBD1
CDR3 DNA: TGCGCCAGCAGTCAGGGGGATCCCCAAGAGACCCAGTACTTC
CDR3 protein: CASSQGDPQETQYF

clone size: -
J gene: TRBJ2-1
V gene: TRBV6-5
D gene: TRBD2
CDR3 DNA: TGTGCCAGCAGTTACTCGACAGGACTAGCGATGGCCGAGCAGTTCTTC
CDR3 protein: CASSYSTGLAMAEQFF

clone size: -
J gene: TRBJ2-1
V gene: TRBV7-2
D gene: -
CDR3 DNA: TGTGCCAGCAGCCCTAGAGATAGCGGTGATGAGCAGTTCTTC
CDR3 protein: CASSPRDSGDEQFF

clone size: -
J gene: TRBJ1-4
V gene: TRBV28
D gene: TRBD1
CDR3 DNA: TGTGCCAGCAGTTCTATCGGGACAGGGAATGAAAAACTGTTTTTT
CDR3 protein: CASSSIGTGNEKLFF

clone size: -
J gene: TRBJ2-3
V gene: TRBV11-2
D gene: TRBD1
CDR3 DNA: TGTGCCAGCAGCCCAGGGACAGGCTCGGGCACAGATACGCAGTATTTT
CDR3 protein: CASSPGTGSGTDTQYF

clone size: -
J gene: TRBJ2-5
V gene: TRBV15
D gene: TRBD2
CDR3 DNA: TGTGCCACCAGCAGAGAAGGGAGGGGGGGCCGACTAGCGGGAGAAGAGACCCAGTACTTC
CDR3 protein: CATSREGRGGRLAGEETQYF

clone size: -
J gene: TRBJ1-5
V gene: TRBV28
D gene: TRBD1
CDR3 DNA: TGTGCCAGCAGTCCCGACAGGGGGCGTTGGCAGCCCCAGCATTTT
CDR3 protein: CASSPDRGRWQPQHF

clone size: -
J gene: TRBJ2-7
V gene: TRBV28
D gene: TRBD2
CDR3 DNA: TGTGCCAGCAGAAAGAGGGGGACTAGCGGATACGAGCAGTACTTC
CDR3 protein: CASRKRGTSGYEQYF

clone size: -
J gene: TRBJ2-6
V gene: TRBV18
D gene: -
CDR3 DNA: TGTGCCAGCTCTTCCGGGAAAACCTCTGGGGCCAACGTCCTGACTTTC
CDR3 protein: CASSSGKTSGANVLTF

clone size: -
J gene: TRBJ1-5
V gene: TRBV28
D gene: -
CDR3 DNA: TGTGCCAGCAGTTCACCAGGGCGCGCGAGCAATCAGCCCCAGCATTTT
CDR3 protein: CASSSPGRASNQPQHF

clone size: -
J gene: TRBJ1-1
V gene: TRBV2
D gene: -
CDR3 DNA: TGTGCCAGCAGCGCACTCCGGGAGATTGAAGCTTTCTTT
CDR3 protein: CASSALREIEAFF

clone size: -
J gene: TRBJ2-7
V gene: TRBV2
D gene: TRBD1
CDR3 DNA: TGTGCCAGCCGCGGACAGGTGGAAGCCTACGAGCAGTACTTC
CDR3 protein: CASRGQVEAYEQYF

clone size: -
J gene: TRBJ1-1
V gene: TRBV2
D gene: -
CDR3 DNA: TGTGCCAGCAGTGAATTGGGACCTGAAGCTTTCTTT
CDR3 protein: CASSELGPEAFF

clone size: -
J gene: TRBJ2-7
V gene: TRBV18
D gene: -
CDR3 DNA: TGTGCCAGCTCAGTATACCTTGGGCAGGGAGTCGAGCAGTACTTC
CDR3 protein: CASSVYLGQGVEQYF

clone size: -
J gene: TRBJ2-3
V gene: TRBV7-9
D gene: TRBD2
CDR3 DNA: TGTGCCAGCAGCTTAGGGACTAGCGGGAGGGGTACAGATACGCAGTATTTT
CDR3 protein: CASSLGTSGRGTDTQYF

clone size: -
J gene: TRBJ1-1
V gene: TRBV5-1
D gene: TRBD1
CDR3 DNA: TGCGCCAGCAGCTTGGGCACAGGGGGCACTGAAGCTTTCTTT
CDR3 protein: CASSLGTGGTEAFF

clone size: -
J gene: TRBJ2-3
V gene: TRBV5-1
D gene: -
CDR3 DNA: TGCGCCAGCAGCTTGGGGGCAGGGAGCACAGATACGCAGTATTTT
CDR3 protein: CASSLGAGSTDTQYF

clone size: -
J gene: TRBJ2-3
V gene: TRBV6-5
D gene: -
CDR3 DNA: TGTGCCAGCAGTTACGAGAGAGCAGATACGCAGTATTTT
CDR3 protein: CASSYERADTQYF

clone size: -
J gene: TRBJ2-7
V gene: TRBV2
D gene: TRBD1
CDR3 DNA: TGTGCCAGCAGTTCACGTGGACAGGGGTTCAACGAGCAGTACTTC
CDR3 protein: CASSSRGQGFNEQYF

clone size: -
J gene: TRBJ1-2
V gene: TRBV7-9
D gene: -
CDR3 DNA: TGTGCCAGCAGCCCCTCAGTTAACTATGGCTACACCTTC
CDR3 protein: CASSPSVNYGYTF

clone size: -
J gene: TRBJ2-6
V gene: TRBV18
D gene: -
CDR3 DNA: TGTGCCAGCTCGCCGGGACAATCCTCTGGGGCCAACGTCCTGACTTTC
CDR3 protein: CASSPGQSSGANVLTF

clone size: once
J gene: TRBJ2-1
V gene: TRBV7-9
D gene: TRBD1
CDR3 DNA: TGTGCCAGCAGCTTGCCCCCAACAGGGGATGAGCAGTTCTTC
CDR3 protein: CASSLPPTGDEQFF

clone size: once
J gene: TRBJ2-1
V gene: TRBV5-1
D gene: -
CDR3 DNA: TGCGCCAGCAGCTTGAGGAGGACTGCCTCCTACAATGAGCAGTTCTTC
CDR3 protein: CASSLRRTASYNEQFF

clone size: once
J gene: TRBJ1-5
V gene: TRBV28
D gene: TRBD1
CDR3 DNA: TGTGCCAGCAGTATAATGACAGGGCGCAATCAGCCCCAGCATTTT
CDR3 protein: CASSIMTGRNQPQHF

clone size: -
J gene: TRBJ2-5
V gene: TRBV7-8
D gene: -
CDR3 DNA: TGTGCCAGCAGCCCCAACAGGGTCGGAGAGACCCAGTACTTC
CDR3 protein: CASSPNRVGETQYF

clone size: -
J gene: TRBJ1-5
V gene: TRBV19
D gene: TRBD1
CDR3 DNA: TGTGCCACCGATGGGACAGGAGGCAATCAGCCCCAGCATTTT
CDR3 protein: CATDGTGGNQPQHF

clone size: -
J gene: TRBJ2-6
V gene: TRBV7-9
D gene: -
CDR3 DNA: TGTGCCAGCAGCTTGGTCTCTGGGGCCAACGTCCTGACTTTC
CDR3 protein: CASSLVSGANVLTF